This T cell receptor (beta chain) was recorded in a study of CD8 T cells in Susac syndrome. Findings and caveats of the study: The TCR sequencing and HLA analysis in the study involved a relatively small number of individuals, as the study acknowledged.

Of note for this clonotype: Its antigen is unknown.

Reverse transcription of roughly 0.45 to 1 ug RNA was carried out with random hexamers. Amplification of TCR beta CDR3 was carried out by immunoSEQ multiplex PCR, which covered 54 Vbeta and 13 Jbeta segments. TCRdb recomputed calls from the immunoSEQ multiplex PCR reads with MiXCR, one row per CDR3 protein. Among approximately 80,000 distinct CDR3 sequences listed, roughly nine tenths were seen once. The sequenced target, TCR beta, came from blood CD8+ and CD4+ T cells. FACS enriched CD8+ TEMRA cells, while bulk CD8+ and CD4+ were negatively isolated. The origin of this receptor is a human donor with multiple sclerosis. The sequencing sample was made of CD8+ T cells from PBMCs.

The DNA for the CDR3 is TGTGCCTGGAGTGTTGGACCAGATACGCAGTATTTT. Protein product: CAWSVGPDTQYF. V is TRBV30 and J is TRBJ2-3; D unresolved. Trimming removed 0 bases at V and 4 bases at J, with 5 bases between. Germline V lookup: CDR1 GTSNPN, CDR2 SVGIG (reference sequence). This CDR3 spans 12 amino acids.